The T cell receptor beta chain under discussion was sequenced for a study of cytomegalovirus exposure and HLA in healthy donors. Study findings and constraints: The study designated over 150 TCR beta chains cytomegalovirus-associated. Later examination showed HLA-associated TCR beta chains had greater clonal expansion than equally common others. A later analysis associated 16,951 TCR beta sequences with HLA alleles at a 0.05 false discovery rate.

The germline gives CDR1 MNHEY, CDR2 SVGAGI. The CDR3 spans 11 residues. V lost 6 bases to trimming and J lost 5 bases, with 7 bases between them. As concerns this clone: As yet, its antigen is unknown.

The PCR made use of 60 Vbeta and 13 Jbeta primers. Only in-frame clones appear in the TCRdb table, and some are missing; sequencing was by immunoSEQ multiplex PCR. The listing records about 35,000 clones. The receptor's source is a man between 35 and 55 years old in good health and CMV-seronegative. The chain recombines TRBV6-5 with TRBJ2-5; no clear D. The sequenced sample was PBMCs. The CDR3 is CASRQWETQYF. Here the CDR3 DNA reads TGTGCCAGCAGACAATGGGAGACCCAGTACTTC.